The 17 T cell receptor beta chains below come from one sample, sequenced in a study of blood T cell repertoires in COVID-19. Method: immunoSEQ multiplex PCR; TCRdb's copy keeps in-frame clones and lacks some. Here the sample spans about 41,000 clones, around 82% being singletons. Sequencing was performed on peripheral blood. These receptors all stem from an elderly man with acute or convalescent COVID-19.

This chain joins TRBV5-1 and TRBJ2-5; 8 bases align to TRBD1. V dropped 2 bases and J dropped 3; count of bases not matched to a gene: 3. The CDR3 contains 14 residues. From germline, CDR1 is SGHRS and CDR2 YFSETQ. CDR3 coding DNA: TGCGCCAGCAGCTTTACAGGGGGGAAAGAGACCCAGTACTTC. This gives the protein CASSFTGGKETQYF.

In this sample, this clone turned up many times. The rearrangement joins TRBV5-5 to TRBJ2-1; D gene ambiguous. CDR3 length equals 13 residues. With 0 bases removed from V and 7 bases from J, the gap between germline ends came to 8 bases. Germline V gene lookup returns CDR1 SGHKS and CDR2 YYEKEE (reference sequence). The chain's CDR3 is CASSLEETNEQFF. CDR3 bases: TGTGCCAGCAGCTTGGAGGAGACGAATGAGCAGTTCTTC.

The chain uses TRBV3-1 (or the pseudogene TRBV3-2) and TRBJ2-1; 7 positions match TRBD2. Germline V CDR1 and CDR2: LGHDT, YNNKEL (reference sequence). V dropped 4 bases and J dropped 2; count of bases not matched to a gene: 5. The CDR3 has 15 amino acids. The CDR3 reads CASSLGGSTYNEQFF. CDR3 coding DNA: TGTGCCAGCAGCCTTGGCGGGAGTACCTACAATGAGCAGTTCTTC.

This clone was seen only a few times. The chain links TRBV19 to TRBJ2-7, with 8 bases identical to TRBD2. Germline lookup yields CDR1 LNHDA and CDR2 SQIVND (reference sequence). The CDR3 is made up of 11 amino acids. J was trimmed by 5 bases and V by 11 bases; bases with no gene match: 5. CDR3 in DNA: TGTGCCCGCAAGCGGGGGCACGAGCAGTACTTC. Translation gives CARKRGHEQYF.

The CDR3 spells CASKTGEGEKLFF. CDR3 bases: TGTGCCAGCAAGACAGGGGAGGGAGAAAAACTGTTTTTT. The V call is TRBV12-3 or TRBV12-4, the J call TRBJ1-4; 8 bases align to TRBD1. The trim removed 7 bases at V and 8 bases at J, leaving 6 bases unmatched. This CDR3 is built from 13 residues.

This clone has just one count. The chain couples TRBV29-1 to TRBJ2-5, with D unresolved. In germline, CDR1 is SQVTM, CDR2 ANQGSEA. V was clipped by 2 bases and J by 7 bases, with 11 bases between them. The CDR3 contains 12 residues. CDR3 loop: CSVEQASGTQYF. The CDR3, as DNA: TGCAGCGTTGAACAGGCCTCCGGGACCCAGTACTTC.

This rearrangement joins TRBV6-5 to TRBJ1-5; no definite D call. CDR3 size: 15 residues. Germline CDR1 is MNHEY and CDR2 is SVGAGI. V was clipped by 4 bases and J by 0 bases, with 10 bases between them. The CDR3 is CASSWEDLSNQPQHF. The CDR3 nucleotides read TGTGCCAGCAGTTGGGAGGACCTTAGCAATCAGCCCCAGCATTTT.

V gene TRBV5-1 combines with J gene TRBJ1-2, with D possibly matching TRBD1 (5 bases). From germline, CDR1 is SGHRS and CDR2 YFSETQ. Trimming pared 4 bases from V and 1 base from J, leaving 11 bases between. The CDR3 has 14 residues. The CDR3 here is CASSPGGGNYGYTF. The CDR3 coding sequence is TGCGCCAGCAGCCCCGGGGGGGGTAACTATGGCTACACCTTC.

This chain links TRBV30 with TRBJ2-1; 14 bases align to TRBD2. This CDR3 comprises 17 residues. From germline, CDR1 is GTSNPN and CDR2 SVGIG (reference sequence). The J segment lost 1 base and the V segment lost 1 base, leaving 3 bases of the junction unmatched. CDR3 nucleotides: TGTGCCTGGAGTGCAGGGACTAGCGGGAGATCCTACAATGAGCAGTTCTTC. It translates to CAWSAGTSGRSYNEQFF.

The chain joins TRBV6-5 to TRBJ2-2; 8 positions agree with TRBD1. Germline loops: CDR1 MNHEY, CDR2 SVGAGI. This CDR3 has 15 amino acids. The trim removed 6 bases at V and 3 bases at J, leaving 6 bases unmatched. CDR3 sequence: CASRQDREHTGELFF. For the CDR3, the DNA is TGTGCCAGCAGACAGGACAGGGAACACACCGGGGAGCTGTTTTTT.

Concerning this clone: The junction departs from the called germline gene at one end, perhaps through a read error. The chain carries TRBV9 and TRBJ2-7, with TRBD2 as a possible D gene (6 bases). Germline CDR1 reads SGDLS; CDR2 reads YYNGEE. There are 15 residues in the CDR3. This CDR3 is CASSVEGFPGAQQHF. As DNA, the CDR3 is TGTGCCAGCAGCGTAGAGGGATTTCCGGGAGCCCAGCAGCACTTC.

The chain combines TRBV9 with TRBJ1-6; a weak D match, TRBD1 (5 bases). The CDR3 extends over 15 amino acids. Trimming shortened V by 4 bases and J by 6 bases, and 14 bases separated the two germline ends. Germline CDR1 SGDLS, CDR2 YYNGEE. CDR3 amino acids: CASSPSGYPNSPLHF. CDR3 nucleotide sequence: TGTGCCAGCAGCCCATCAGGGTATCCTAATTCACCCCTCCACTTT.

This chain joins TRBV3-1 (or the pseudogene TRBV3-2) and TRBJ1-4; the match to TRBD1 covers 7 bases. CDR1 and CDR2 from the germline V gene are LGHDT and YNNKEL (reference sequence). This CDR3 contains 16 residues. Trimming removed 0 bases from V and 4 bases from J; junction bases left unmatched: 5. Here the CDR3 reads CASSQDGGTVNEKLFF. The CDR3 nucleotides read TGTGCCAGCAGCCAAGATGGTGGGACAGTTAATGAAAAACTGTTTTTT.

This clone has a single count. The CDR3 spells CASREGQGAFYEQYF. CDR3 DNA: TGTGCCAGCAGGGAGGGACAGGGGGCTTTCTACGAGCAGTACTTC. The chain carries TRBV6-5 and TRBJ2-7; 12 bases are a match to TRBD1. Germline lookup yields CDR1 MNHEY and CDR2 SVGAGI. V shed 6 bases, J shed 3 bases, and the junction held 6 bases outside the gene matches. The CDR3 covers 15 residues.

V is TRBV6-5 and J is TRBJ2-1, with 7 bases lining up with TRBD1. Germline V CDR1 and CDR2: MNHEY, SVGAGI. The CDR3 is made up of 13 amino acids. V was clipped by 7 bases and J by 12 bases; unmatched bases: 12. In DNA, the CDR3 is TGTGCCAGCACAACCACAGGGGAAGGAGTGCAGTTCTTC. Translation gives CASTTTGEGVQFF.

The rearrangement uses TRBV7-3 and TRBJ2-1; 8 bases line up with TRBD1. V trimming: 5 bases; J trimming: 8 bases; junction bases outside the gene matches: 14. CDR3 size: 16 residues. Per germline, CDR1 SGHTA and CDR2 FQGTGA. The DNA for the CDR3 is TGTGCCAGCAGCCGTCCCGGACAGGGAATAATCCATGAGCAGTTCTTC. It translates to CASSRPGQGIIHEQFF.

CDR3 protein: CASSQGAGGGIAKNIQYF. The CDR3, as DNA: TGTGCCAGCAGCCAAGGAGCGGGAGGGGGTATAGCCAAAAACATTCAGTACTTC. V gene TRBV3-1 (or the pseudogene TRBV3-2) combines with J gene TRBJ2-4; 10 bases fit TRBD2. The length of the CDR3 is 18 residues. Germline CDR1 LGHDT, CDR2 YNNKEL (reference sequence). With 1 base clipped from V and 0 bases from J, the junction kept 6 bases outside the gene matches.